This entry is about one T cell receptor (beta chain). Its antigen is not known. These data come from a study of cytomegalovirus exposure and HLA in healthy donors. Overall study results and limits: Some TCR beta chains (over 150 of them) were listed as cytomegalovirus-associated. Later on, a genetic analysis was performed. It linked a missense variant in DCLRE1C with V- and J-gene trimming of TCR beta.

13 Jbeta primers and 60 Vbeta primers were used for the PCR. Sequencing used immunoSEQ multiplex PCR; TCRdb keeps in-frame clones, though not all of them. The data hold about 220,000 clones, with about 74% observed a single time. Trimming at V came to 5 bases and at J to 7 bases, leaving 7 bases not matched to a gene. The CDR3 is 13 residues long. In germline, CDR1 is SQVTM, CDR2 ANQGSEA. This TCR derives from a woman in her twenties or thirties in good health and CMV-seronegative. This chain joins TRBV29-1 and TRBJ2-2; 7 bases align to TRBD1. The specimen sequenced was PBMCs. CDR3 amino acids: CSVRTGDIGELFF. The DNA for the CDR3 is TGCAGCGTTCGAACAGGGGATATCGGGGAGCTGTTTTTT.